The 2 T cell receptor beta chains listed next were all sequenced from one sample in a study of blood T cell repertoires in COVID-19. Profiled with immunoSEQ multiplex PCR; TCRdb holds only in-frame clones, not every one. The sample shows under 20,000 clones, 85% to 95% of them seen only once. The specimen was peripheral blood. Receptors originate from a human donor in a cohort sampled during active COVID-19.

The V gene is TRBV30, the J gene TRBJ2-3, with 7 bases lining up with TRBD2. This CDR3 contains 13 residues. The V gene's germline CDR1 is GTSNPN and CDR2 SVGIG (reference sequence). The V and J ends lost 4 bases and 0 bases, in that order; junction bases with no gene match: 1. As DNA, the CDR3 is TGTGCCTGGAAGCGGGGAAGCACAGATACGCAGTATTTT. This gives the protein CAWKRGSTDTQYF.

The V gene is TRBV11-2, the J gene TRBJ2-7, with a weak D call TRBD1 (6 bases). The CDR3 extends over 14 amino acids. Trimming removed 5 bases from V and 2 bases from J, with 13 bases in between. Germline CDR1 reads SGHAT; CDR2 reads FQNNGV. CDR3 amino acids: CASSPSQGAYEQYF. As DNA, the CDR3 is TGTGCCAGCAGCCCTTCACAGGGAGCCTACGAGCAGTACTTC.